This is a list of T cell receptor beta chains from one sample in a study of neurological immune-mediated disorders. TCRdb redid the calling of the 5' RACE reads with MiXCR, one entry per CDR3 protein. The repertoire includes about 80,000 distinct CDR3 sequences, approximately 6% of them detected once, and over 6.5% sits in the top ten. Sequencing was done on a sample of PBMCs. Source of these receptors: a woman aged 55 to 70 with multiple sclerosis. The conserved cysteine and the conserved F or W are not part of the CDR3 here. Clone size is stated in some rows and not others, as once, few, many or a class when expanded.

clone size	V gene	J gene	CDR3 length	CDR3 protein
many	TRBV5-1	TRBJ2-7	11	ASSSTPTYEQY
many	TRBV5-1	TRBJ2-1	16	ASSLGGTGQGSVGEQF
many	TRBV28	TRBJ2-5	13	ASSRTSGVLETQY
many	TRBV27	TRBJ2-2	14	ASSLAGTGGVGELF
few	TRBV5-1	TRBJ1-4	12	ASTSGTANEKLF
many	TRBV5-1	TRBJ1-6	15	ASSFRTTTGSNSPLH
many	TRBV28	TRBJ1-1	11	ASRGGPNTEAF
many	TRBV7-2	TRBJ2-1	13	ASSNTGITYNEQF
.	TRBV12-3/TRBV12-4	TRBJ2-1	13	ASSLVAGTYNEQF
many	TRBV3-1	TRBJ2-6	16	ASSQPDRSGSGANVLT
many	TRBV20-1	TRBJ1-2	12	SARDGDKDYGYT
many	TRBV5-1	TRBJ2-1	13	ASSVPSGGANEQF
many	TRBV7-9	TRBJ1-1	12	ASSFPGQGPYAF
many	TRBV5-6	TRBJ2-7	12	ASSFRGQNYEQY
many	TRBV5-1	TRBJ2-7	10	ASSLSQAEQY
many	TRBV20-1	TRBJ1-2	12	SAKRTGVNYGYT
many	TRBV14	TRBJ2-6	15	ASSQNRFRPGANVLT
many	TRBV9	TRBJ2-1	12	ASSAAQGLNEQF
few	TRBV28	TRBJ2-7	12	ASRTPTGFGEQY
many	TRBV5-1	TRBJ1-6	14	ASTAWTGVDNSPLH
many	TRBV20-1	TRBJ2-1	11	SARRDKGDEQF
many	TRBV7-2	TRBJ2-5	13	ASSLTSGAQETQY
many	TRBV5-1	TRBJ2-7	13	ASSFTGASSYEQY
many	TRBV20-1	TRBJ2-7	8	SAAEREQY
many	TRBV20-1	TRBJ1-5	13	SATMGGRSNQPQH
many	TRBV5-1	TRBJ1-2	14	ASSLARGVADYGYT
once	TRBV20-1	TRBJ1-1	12	SARAGQGEREAF
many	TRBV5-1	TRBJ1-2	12	ASSLWGQGGGYT
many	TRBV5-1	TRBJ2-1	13	ASSLLAGGLNEQF
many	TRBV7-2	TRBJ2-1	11	ASSLGLSSRQF
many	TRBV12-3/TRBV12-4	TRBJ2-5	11	ASSLRNQETQY
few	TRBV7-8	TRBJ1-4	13	ASSLAGGSNEKLF
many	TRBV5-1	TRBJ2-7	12	ASSVQGTGYEQY
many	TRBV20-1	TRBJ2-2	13	SARGGTGESGELF
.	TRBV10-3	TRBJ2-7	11	AISLHGTYEQY
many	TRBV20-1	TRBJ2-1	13	SARPLAGGDNEQF
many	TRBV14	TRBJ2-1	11	ASSRNALNEQF
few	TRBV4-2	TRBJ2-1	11	ASSQVVYNEQF